This is a list of T cell receptor beta chains from one sample in a study of T cells in Graves' hyperthyroidism and ophthalmopathy. In TCRdb, the multiplex PCR reads were re-called with MiXCR into one record per CDR3 protein. This repertoire shows around 500,000 distinct CDR3 sequences, less than 15% found once; its top ten account for about 14%. Sequencing used blood. Receptors originate from a woman in her 40s with Graves' hyperthyroidism. CDR3s include the opening cysteine and the closing phenylalanine or tryptophan. D genes are given only for firm matches. Rows may omit the clone size; those that give it use once, few, many or a size class.

TRBV28,TRBD2,TRBJ2-7,.,TGTGCCAGCAGTGGCGGGAGGAGTTCCTACGAGCAGTACTTC,CASSGGRSSYEQYF
TRBV5-1,.,TRBJ1-5,many,TGCGCCAGCAGCAAGACAGGCAACAGCAATCAGCCCCAGCATTTT,CASSKTGNSNQPQHF
TRBV2,TRBD1,TRBJ1-2,.,TGTGCCAGCAAGGGACAGGGGGCCGGGGGCTACACCTTC,CASKGQGAGGYTF
TRBV28,TRBD1,TRBJ2-2,few,TGTGCCAGCAGTTTAGCCGGGACAGTCGGGGAGCTGTTTTTT,CASSLAGTVGELFF
TRBV6-1,.,TRBJ2-1,many,TGTGCCAGCAGGGACCTACTGGGACCTTCCAATGAGCAGTTCTTC,CASRDLLGPSNEQFF
TRBV29-1,TRBD1,TRBJ1-3,.,TGCAGCGTTGGTGGACAGGCCGACGACTTAGCTGGAAACACCATATATTTT,CSVGGQADDLAGNTIYF
TRBV28,.,TRBJ1-5,many,TGTGCCAGCAGTTTGACTCAGCCCCAGCATTTT,CASSLTQPQHF
TRBV5-1,.,TRBJ2-1,many,TGCGCCAGCAGCTTAGCAGCGTTAGTAAATGAGCAGTTCTTC,CASSLAALVNEQFF
TRBV11-2,TRBD2,TRBJ2-5,many,TGTGCCAGCACCCGCATGTCGGGAGGGCCGGAGGAGACCCAGTACTTC,CASTRMSGGPEETQYF
TRBV7-2,TRBD2,TRBJ2-5,few,TGTGCCAGCAGCTTAGTCGGTAGCGGGAGGGACCTGGCGTACTTC,CASSLVGSGRDLAYF
TRBV6-1,TRBD1,TRBJ2-1,.,TGTGCCAGCAGTGAAGGGGACAGGGCTCCACCGTCCTACAATGAGCAGTTCTTC,CASSEGDRAPPSYNEQFF
TRBV20-1,.,TRBJ2-7,many,TGCAGTGCTAGAAGTTGGGGAAGGGACGAGCAGTACTTC,CSARSWGRDEQYF
TRBV28,TRBD2,TRBJ2-1,many,TGTGCCAGCAGTTTCCTAGCGGGGGCGGATGGTGAGCAGTTCTTC,CASSFLAGADGEQFF
TRBV9,.,TRBJ1-2,few,TGTGCCAGCAGCGTAGATCCGGGCGACTATGGCTACACCTTC,CASSVDPGDYGYTF
TRBV20-1,.,TRBJ2-4,.,TGCAGTGCTGCCGGCCCGGCAGCCAAAAACATTCAGTACTTC,CSAAGPAAKNIQYF
TRBV28,.,TRBJ1-6,.,TGTGCCAGCAGCACGTTGGCGGCGGGGGGTAGGCACTTT,CASSTLAAGGRHF
TRBV24-1,TRBD1,TRBJ2-5,many,TGTGCCACCAAGTTGACAGGGGTCCGAGAGACCCAGTACTTC,CATKLTGVRETQYF
TRBV7-3,.,TRBJ1-1,many,TGTGCGGGGGGGGGAAGCTGGAACACTGAAGCTTTCTTT,CAGGGSWNTEAFF
TRBV29-1,TRBD1,TRBJ1-1,few,TGCAGCGTTGTGGACAGGGGACGTCCTGAAGCTTTCTTT,CSVVDRGRPEAFF
TRBV30,TRBD1,TRBJ1-3,many,TGTGCCTGGAGTCGGACAGGGGACTCTGGAAACACCATATATTTT,CAWSRTGDSGNTIYF
TRBV3-1,.,TRBJ2-3,many,TGTGCCAGCAGCCAAGTAGTTATGAAGGGAGATACGCAGTATTTT,CASSQVVMKGDTQYF
TRBV18,.,TRBJ2-3,many,TGTGCCAGCTCACCAGCCAGGGAGGCCACAGATACGCAGTATTTT,CASSPAREATDTQYF
TRBV10-2,.,TRBJ1-1,many,TGCGCCAGCAGCGCAGGGGACACTGAAGCTTTCTTT,CASSAGDTEAFF
TRBV7-3,.,TRBJ2-1,many,TGTGCCAGCAGCATCGACAGCAACAATGAGCAGTTCTTC,CASSIDSNNEQFF
TRBV2,.,TRBJ2-3,many,TGTGCCAGAACACAGGGTCGTGACACAGATACGCAGTATTTT,CARTQGRDTDTQYF
TRBV30,.,TRBJ1-1,many,TGTGCCTGGAGATTGGGGAACACTGAAGCTTTCTTT,CAWRLGNTEAFF
TRBV6-1,.,TRBJ1-6,many,TGTGCCAGCAGTGAACACGTCGATCTATCATCACCCCTCCACTTT,CASSEHVDLSSPLHF
TRBV10-3,.,TRBJ1-5,many,TGTGCCATCAGGGGTCAAAATCAGCCCCAGCATTTT,CAIRGQNQPQHF
TRBV11-2,TRBD2,TRBJ2-7,many,TGTGCCAGCACCCTGGGGGGGAGCTCCTACGAGCAGTACTTC,CASTLGGSSYEQYF
TRBV2,.,TRBJ2-6,many,TGTGCCAGCAGCCAGACCTCAGCTCCTGGGGCCAACGTCCTGACTTTC,CASSQTSAPGANVLTF
TRBV20-1,TRBD1,TRBJ1-3,few,TGCAGTGCTAGCGGACAGGGATCTGGAAGCACCATATATTTT,CSASGQGSGSTIYF
TRBV28,.,TRBJ1-6,many,TGTGCCAGCAGCCTGGCTTCATACTCGGGATCACCCCTCCACTTT,CASSLASYSGSPLHF
TRBV5-1,TRBD1,TRBJ2-7,many,TGCGCCAGCAGCTTCGGGACAGGGTACTACGAGCAGTACTTC,CASSFGTGYYEQYF
TRBV20-1,TRBD2,TRBJ2-7,many,TGCAGTGCTAGATCTAGCGGGAAGATCGAGCAGTACTTC,CSARSSGKIEQYF
TRBV4-2,.,TRBJ1-1,.,TGTGCCAGCAGCCCCCAGGACATGCCCTGGGCTTTCTTT,CASSPQDMPWAFF
TRBV9,.,TRBJ2-2,many,TGTGCCAGCAGCGAGGACTTCACCGGGGAGCTGTTTTTT,CASSEDFTGELFF
TRBV7-2,TRBD2,TRBJ2-7,.,TGTGCCAGCAGCCCGGGACTAGCGGTGAAGGAACAGTACTTC,CASSPGLAVKEQYF
TRBV11-1,.,TRBJ2-6,few,TGTGCCAGCAGCTTAGTTGGGGCCAACGTCCTGACTTTC,CASSLVGANVLTF
TRBV20-1,TRBD2,TRBJ2-7,.,TGCAGTGCTAGAGGACTAGCGGGGACTACCTACGAGCAGTACTTC,CSARGLAGTTYEQYF
TRBV28,.,TRBJ1-1,many,TGTGCCAGCAGTTTACAGGCAGGACCGACGGAAGCTTTCTTT,CASSLQAGPTEAFF
TRBV6-5,.,TRBJ2-7,many,TGTGCCAGCAGTTCTGGAGTAGCAGACTACGAGCAGTACTTC,CASSSGVADYEQYF
TRBV5-1,.,TRBJ1-1,many,TGCGCCAGCAGCTTGGGGGCAGCAATGAACACTGAAGCTTTCTTT,CASSLGAAMNTEAFF
TRBV11-2,TRBD2,TRBJ2-6,many,TGTGCCAGCAGCTTACTAGCGGGAGGTATGGTCTCTGGGGCCAACGTCCTGACTTTC,CASSLLAGGMVSGANVLTF
TRBV15,.,TRBJ2-3,many,TGTGCCACCAGCAGAAGGGCCGGCCCCCATACGCAGTATTTT,CATSRRAGPHTQYF
TRBV7-8,.,TRBJ2-3,few,TGTGCCAGCAGCCAACCAGGGTGGGGAAGCACAGATACGCAGTATTTT,CASSQPGWGSTDTQYF
TRBV12-3/TRBV12-4,.,TRBJ2-7,many,TGTGCCAGCAGCCGTGACAGTTCCTACGAGCAGTACTTC,CASSRDSSYEQYF
TRBV20-1,.,TRBJ2-5,.,TGCAGTGCTAGAGATAACGGGCACCTCCAAGAGACCCAGTACTTC,CSARDNGHLQETQYF
TRBV7-8,TRBD1,TRBJ2-1,few,TGTGCCAGCAGCCCGTTGACAGGGGGTAGCTCCTACAATGAGCAGTTCTTC,CASSPLTGGSSYNEQFF
TRBV7-3,TRBD1,TRBJ2-7,many,TGTGCCAGCAGCCCATCATCCCGACAGGGGTTCTACGAGCAGTACTTC,CASSPSSRQGFYEQYF
TRBV15,.,TRBJ1-2,few,TGTGCCACCAGCAGAGATTCCGGGGGCTATGGCTACACCTTC,CATSRDSGGYGYTF